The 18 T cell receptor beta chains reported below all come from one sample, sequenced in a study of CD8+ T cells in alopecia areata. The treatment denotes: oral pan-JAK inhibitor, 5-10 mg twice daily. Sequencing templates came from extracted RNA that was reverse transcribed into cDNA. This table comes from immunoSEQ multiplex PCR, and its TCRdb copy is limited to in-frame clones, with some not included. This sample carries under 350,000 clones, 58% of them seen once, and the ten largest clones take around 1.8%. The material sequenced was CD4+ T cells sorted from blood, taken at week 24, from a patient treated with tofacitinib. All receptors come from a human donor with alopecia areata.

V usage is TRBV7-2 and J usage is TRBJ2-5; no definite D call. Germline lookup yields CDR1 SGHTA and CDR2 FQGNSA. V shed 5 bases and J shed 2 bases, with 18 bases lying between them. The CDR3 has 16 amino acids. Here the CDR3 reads CASSPAMGSGQETQYF. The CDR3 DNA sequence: TGTGCCAGCAGCCCTGCGATGGGGTCTGGGCAAGAGACCCAGTACTTC.

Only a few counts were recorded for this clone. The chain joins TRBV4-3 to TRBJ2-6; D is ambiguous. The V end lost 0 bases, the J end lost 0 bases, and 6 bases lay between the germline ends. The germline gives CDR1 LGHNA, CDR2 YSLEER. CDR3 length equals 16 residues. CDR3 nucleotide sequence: TGCGCCAGCAGCCAAGACGCGAGCTCTGGGGCCAACGTCCTGACTTTC. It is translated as CASSQDASSGANVLTF.

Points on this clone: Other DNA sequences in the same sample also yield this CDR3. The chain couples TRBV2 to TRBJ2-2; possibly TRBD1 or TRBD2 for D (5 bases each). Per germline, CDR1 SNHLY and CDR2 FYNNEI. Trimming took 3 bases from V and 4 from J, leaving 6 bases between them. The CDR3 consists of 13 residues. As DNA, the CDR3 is TGTGCCAGCAGTGAGAGGGGCACCGGGGAGCTGTTTTTT. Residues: CASSERGTGELFF.

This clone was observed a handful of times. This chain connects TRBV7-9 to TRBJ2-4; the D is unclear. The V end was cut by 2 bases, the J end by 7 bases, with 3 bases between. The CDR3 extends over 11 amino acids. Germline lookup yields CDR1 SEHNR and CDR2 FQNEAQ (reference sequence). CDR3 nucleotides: TGTGCCAGCAGCTTATTCAACATTCAGTACTTC. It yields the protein CASSLFNIQYF.

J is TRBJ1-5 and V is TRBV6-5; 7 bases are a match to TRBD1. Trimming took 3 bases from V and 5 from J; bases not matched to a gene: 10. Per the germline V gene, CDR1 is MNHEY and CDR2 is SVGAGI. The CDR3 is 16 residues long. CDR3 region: CASSYYWEGAHQPQHF. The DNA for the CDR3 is TGTGCCAGCAGTTATTACTGGGAGGGGGCTCATCAGCCCCAGCATTTT.

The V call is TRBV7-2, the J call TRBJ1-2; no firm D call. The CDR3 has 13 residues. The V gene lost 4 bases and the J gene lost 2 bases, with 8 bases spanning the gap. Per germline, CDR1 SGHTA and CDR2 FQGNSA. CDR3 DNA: TGTGCCAGCAGCTGGAAGGGAAACTATGGCTACACCTTC. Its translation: CASSWKGNYGYTF.

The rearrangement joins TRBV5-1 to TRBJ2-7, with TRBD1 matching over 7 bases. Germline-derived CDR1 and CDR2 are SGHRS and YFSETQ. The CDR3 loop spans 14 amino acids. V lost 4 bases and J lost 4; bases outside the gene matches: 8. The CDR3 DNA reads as TGCGCCAGCAGCGGTACCGGACAGGTTTACGAGCAGTACTTC. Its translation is CASSGTGQVYEQYF.

The CDR3 loop is CASSSRDRGQDTQYF. The CDR3 DNA follows: TGTGCCAGCAGCTCCCGGGACAGGGGGCAGGATACGCAGTATTTT. This sequence joins TRBV11-2 and TRBJ2-3; 12 bases map to TRBD1. Germline CDR1 is SGHAT and CDR2 is FQNNGV. CDR3 length: 15 residues. V shed 4 bases and J 6 bases; nucleotides not matched to a gene: 5.

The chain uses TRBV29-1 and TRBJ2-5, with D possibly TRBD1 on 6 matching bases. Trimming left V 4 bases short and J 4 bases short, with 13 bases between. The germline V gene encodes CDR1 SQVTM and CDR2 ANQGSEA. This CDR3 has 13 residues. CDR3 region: CSVVVQGLETQYF. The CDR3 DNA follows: TGCAGCGTTGTCGTACAGGGATTAGAGACCCAGTACTTC.

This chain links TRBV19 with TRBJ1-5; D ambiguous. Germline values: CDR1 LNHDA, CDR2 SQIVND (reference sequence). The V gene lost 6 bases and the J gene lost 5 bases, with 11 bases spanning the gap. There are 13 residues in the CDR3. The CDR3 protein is CASRERDYQPQHF. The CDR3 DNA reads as TGTGCCAGTAGGGAGAGGGATTATCAGCCCCAGCATTTT.

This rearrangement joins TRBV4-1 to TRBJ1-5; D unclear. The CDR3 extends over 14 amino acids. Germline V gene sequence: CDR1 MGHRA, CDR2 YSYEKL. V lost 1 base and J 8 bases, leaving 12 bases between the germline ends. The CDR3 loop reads CASSQGENIEPQHF. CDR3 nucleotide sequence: TGCGCCAGCAGCCAAGGGGAGAATATTGAGCCCCAGCATTTT.

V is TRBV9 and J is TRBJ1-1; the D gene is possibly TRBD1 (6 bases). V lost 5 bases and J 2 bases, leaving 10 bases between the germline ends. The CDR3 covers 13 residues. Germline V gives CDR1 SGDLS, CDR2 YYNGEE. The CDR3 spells CASSRTENTEAFF. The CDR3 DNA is TGTGCCAGCAGTCGGACAGAAAACACTGAAGCTTTCTTT.

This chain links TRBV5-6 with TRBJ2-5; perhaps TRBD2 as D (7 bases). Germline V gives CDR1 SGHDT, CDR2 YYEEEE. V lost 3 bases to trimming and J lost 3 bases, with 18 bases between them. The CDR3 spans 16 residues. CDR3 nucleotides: TGTGCCAGCAGCTCCCCGAGGAGGGGGGGCAAAGAGACCCAGTACTTC. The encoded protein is CASSSPRRGGKETQYF.

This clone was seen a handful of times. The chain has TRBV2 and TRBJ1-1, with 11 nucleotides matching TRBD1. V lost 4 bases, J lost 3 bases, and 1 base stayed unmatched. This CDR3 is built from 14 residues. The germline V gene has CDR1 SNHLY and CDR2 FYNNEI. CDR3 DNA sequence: TGTGCCAGCAGTGCGGGACAGGGGGACACTGAAGCTTTCTTT. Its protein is CASSAGQGDTEAFF.

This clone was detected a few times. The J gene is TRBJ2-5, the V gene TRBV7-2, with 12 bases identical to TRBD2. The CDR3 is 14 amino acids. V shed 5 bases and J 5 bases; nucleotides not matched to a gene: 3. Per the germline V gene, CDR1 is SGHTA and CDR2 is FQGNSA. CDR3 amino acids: CASSQTSGGETQYF. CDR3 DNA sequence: TGTGCCAGCAGCCAAACTAGCGGGGGGGAGACCCAGTACTTC.

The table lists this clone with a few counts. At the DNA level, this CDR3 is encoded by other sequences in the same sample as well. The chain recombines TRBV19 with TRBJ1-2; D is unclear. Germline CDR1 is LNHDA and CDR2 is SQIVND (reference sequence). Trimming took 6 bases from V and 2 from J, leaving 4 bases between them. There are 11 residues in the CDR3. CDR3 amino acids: CASRDNYGYTF. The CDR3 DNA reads TGTGCCAGTAGGGACAACTATGGCTACACCTTC.

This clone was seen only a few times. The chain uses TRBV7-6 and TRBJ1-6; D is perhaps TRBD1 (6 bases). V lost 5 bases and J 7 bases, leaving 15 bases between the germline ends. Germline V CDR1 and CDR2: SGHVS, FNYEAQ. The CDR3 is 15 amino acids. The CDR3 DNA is TGTGCCAGCAGCCCACGGACAGACTACAATTCACCCCTCCACTTT. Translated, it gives CASSPRTDYNSPLHF.

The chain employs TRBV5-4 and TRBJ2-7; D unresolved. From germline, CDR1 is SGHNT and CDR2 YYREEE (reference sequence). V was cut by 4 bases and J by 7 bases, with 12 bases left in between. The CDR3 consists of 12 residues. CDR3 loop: CASSQKVGEQYF. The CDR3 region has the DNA TGTGCCAGCAGCCAAAAGGTTGGGGAGCAGTACTTC. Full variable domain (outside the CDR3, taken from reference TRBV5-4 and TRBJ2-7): ETGVTQSPTHLIKTRGQQVTLRCSSQSGHNTVSWYQQALGQGPQFIFQYYREEENGRGNFPPRFSGLQFPNYSSELNVNALELDDSALYLCASSQKVGEQYFGPGTRLTVT.